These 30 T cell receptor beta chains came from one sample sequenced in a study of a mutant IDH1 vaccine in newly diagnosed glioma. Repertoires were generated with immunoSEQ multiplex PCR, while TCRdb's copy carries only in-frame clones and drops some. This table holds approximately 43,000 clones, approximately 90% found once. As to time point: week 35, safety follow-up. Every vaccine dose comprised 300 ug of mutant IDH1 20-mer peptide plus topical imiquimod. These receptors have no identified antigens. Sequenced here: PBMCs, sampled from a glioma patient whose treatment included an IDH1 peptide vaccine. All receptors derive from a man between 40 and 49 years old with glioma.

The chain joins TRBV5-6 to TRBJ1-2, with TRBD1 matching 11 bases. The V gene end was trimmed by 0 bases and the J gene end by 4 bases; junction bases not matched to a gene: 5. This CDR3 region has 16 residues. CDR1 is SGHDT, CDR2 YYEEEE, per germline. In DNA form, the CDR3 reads TGTGCCAGCAGCTTGGAGGGGACAGGGGGTATCTATGGCTACACCTTC. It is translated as CASSLEGTGGIYGYTF.

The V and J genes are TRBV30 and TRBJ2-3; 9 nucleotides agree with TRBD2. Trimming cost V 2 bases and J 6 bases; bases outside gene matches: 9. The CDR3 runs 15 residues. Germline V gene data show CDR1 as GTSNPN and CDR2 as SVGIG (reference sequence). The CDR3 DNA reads TGTGCCTGGAGTCGCGGGGGGGCCTTCCCGGATACGCAGTATTTT. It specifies CAWSRGGAFPDTQYF.

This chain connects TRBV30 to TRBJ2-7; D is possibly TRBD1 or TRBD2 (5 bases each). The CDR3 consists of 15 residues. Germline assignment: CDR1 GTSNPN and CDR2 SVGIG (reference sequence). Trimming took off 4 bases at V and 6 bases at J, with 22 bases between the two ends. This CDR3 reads CAWTQRGGQRGEQYV. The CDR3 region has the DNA TGTGCCTGGACCCAACGGGGTGGACAAAGAGGCGAGCAGTACGTC.

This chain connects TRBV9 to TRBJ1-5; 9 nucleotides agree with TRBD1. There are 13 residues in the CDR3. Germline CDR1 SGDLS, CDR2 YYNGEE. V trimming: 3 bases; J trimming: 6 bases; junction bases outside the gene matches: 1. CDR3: CASSATGGQPQHF. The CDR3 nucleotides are TGTGCCAGCAGCGCGACAGGGGGTCAGCCCCAGCATTTT.

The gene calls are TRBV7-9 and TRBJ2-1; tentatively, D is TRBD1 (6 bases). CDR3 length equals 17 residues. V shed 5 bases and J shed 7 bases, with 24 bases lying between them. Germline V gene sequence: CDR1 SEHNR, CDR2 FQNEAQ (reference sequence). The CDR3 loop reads CASSLTPWGPQANEQFF. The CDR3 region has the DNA TGTGCCAGCAGCCTAACACCTTGGGGGCCCCAAGCGAATGAGCAGTTCTTC.

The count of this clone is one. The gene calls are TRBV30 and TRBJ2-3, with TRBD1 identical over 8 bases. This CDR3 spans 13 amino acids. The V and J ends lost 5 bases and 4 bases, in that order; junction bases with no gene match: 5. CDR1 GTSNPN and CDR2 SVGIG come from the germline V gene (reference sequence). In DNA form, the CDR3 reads TGTGCCTGGGTCTCGACAGGGGCAGATACGCAGTATTTT. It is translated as CAWVSTGADTQYF.

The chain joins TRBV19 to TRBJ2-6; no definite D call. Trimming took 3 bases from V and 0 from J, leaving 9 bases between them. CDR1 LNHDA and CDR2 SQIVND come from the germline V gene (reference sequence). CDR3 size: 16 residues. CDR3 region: CASSMSAGSGANVLTF. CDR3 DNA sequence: TGTGCCAGTAGTATGAGTGCCGGCTCTGGGGCCAACGTCCTGACTTTC.

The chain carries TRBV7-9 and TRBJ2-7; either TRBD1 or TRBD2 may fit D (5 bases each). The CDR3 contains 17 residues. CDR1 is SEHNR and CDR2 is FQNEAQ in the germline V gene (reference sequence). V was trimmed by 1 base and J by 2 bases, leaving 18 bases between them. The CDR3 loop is CASSLGWGSGGTYEQYV. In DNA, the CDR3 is TGTGCCAGCAGCTTAGGTTGGGGGTCTGGGGGAACCTACGAGCAGTACGTC.

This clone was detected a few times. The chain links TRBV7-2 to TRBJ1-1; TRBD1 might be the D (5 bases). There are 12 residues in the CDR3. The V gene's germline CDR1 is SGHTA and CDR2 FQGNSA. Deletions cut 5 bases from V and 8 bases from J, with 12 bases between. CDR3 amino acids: CASSPRGLEAFF. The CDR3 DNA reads TGTGCCAGCAGCCCCCGGGGCTTAGAAGCTTTCTTT.

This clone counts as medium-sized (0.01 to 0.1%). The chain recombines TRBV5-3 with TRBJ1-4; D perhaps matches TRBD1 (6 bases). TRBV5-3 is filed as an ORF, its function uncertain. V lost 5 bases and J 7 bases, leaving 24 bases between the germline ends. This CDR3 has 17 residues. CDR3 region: CARRRRPGHLEGEKLFF. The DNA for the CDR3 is TGTGCCAGAAGACGCCGACCGGGACACTTAGAAGGTGAAAAACTGTTTTTT.

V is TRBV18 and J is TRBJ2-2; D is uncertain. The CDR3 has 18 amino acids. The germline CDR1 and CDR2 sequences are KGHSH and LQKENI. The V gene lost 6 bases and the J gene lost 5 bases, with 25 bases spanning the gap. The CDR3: CASSSPLRAPARTGELFF. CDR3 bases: TGTGCCAGCTCGTCGCCCCTAAGAGCGCCCGCGAGGACCGGGGAGCTGTTTTTT. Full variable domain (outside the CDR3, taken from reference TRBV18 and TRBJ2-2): NAGVMQNPRHLVRRRGQEARLRCSPMKGHSHVYWYRQLPEEGLKFMVYLQKENIIDESGMPKERFSAEFPKEGPSILRIQQVVRGDSAAYFCASSSPLRAPARTGELFFGEGSRLTVL.

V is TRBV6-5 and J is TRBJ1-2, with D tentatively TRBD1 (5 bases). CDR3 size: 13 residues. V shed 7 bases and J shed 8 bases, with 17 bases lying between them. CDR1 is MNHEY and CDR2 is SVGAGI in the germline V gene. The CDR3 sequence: CASTKGKGVGYTF. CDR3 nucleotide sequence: TGTGCCAGCACTAAGGGGAAGGGTGTAGGCTACACCTTC.

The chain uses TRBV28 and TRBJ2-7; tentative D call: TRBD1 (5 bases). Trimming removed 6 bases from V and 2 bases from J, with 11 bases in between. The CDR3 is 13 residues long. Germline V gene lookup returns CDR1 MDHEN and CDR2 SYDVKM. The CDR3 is CASRDTATYEQYV. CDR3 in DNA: TGTGCCAGCAGGGACACTGCAACCTACGAGCAGTACGTC.

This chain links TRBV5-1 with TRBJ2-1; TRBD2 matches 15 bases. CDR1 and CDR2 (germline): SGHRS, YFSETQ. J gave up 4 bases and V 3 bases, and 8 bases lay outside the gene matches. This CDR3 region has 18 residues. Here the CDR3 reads CASSSVGLAGGPYNEQFF. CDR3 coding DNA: TGCGCCAGCAGCTCCGTTGGACTAGCGGGGGGGCCATACAATGAGCAGTTCTTC.

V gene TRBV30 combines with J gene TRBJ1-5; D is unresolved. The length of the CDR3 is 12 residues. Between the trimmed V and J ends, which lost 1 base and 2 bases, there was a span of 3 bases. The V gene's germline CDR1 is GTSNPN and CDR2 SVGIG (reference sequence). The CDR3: CAWSGGNQPQHF. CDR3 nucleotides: TGTGCCTGGAGTGGAGGCAATCAGCCCCAGCATTTT.

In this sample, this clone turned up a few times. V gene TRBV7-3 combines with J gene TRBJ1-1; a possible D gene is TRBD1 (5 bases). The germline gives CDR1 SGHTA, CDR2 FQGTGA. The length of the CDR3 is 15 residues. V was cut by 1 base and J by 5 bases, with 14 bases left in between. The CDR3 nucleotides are TGTGCCAGCAGCTTAAGGCCCGCAGGGCTTACTGAAGCTTTCTTT. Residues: CASSLRPAGLTEAFF.

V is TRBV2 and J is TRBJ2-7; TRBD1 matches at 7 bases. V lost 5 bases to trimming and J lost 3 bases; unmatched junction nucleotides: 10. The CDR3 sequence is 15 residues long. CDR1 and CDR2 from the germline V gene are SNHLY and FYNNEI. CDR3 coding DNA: TGTGCCAGCAGTACATTAACAGGGGCTTTCTACGAGCAGTACTTC. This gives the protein CASSTLTGAFYEQYF.

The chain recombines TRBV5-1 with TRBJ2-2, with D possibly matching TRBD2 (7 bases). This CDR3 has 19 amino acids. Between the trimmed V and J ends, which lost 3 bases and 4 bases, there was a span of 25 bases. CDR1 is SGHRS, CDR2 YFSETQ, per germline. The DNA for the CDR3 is TGCGCCAGCAGCTCAATATCTTCTGGGGGGGCTAACGCCACCGGGGAGCTGTTTTTT. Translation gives CASSSISSGGANATGELFF.

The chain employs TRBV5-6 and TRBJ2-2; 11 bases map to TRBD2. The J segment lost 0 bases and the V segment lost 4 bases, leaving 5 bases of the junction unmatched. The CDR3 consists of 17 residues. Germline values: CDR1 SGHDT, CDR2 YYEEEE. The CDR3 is CASSRRLAGTNTGELFF. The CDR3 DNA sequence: TGTGCCAGCAGCAGGAGACTAGCGGGGACGAACACCGGGGAGCTGTTTTTT.

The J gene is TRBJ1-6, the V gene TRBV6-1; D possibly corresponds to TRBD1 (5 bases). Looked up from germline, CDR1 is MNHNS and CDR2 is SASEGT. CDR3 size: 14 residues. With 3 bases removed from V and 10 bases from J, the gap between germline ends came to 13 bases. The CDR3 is CASSDDRQNSPLHF. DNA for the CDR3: TGTGCCAGCAGTGATGACCGACAGAACTCACCCCTCCACTTT.

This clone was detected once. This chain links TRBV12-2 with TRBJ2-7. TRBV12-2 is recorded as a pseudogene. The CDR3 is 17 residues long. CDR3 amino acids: CASRLGGGVPQPIEQYV. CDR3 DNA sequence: TGTGCAAGTCGCTTAGGGGGTGGGGTCCCCCAACCTATCGAGCAGTACGTC.

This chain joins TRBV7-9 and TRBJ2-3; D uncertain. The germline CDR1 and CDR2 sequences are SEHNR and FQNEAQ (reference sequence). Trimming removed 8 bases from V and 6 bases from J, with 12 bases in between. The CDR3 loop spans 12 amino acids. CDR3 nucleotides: TGTGCCAGCTTAGGGCCCTCGGATACGCAGTATTTT. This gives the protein CASLGPSDTQYF.

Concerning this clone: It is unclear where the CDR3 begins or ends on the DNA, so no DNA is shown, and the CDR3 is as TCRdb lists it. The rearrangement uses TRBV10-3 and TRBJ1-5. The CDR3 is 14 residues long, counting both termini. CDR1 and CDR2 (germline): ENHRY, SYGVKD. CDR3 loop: CAFIQHFGDGIQHF.

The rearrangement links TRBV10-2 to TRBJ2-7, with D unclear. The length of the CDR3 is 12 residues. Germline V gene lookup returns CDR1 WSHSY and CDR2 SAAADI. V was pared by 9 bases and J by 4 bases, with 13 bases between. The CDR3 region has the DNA TGCGCCAGTAGAGGCCCCGGATACGAGCAGTACGTC. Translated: CASRGPGYEQYV.

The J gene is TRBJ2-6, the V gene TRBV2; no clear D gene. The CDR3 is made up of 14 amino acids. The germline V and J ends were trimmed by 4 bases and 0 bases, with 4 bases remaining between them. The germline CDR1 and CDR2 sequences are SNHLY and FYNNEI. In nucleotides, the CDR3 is TGTGCCAGCAGTGGAGGCTCTGGGGCCAACGTCCTGACTTTC. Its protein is CASSGGSGANVLTF.

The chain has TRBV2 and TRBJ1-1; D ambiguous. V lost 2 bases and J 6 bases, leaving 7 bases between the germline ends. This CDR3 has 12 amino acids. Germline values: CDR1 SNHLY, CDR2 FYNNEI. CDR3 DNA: TGTGCCAGCAGTGAACAGTTTTCTGAAGCTTTCTTT. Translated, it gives CASSEQFSEAFF.

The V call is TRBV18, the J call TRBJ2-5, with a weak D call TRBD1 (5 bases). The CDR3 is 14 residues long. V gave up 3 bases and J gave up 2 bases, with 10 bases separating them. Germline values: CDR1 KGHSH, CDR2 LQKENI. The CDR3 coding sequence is TGTGCCAGCTCACCCCGGACAAGGCAAGAGACCCAGTACTTC. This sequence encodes CASSPRTRQETQYF.

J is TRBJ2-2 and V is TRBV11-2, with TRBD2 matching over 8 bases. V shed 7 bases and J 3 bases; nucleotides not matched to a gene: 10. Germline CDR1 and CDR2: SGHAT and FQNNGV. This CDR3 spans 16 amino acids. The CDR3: CASTPQAGGYTGELFF. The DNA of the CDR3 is TGTGCCAGCACCCCCCAGGCGGGAGGCTACACCGGGGAGCTGTTTTTT.

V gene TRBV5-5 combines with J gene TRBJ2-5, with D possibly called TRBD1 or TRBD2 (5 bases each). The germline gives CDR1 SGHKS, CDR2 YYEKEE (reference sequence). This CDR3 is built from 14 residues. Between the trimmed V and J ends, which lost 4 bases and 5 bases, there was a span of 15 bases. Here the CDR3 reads CASSRTGPGETQYF. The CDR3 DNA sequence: TGTGCCAGCAGCCGGACGGGGCCGGGGGAGACCCAGTACTTC.

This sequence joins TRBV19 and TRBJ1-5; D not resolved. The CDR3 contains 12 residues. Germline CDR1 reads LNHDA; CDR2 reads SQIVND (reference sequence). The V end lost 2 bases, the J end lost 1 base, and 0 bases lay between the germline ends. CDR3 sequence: CASSISNQPQHF. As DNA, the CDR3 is TGTGCCAGTAGTATAAGCAATCAGCCCCAGCATTTT.